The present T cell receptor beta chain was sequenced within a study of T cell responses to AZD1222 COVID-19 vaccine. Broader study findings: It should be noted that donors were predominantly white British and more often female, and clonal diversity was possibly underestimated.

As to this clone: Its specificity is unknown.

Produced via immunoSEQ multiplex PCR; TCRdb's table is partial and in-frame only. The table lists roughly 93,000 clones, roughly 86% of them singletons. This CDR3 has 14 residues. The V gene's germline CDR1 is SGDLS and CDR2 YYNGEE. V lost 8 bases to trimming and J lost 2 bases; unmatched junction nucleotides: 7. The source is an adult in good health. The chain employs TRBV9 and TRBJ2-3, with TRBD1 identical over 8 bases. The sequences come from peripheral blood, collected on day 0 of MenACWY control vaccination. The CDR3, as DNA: TGTGCCAGACAGGGACAGGTGGACACAGATACGCAGTATTTT. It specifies CARQGQVDTDTQYF.